This record concerns one T cell receptor beta chain sequence. The V and J ends lost 1 base and 4 bases respectively, with 9 bases between them. The CDR3 runs to 14 residues. Germline V gene data show CDR1 as SGHNT and CDR2 as YENEEA. In the source study's methods: Amplification of reference gene primers provided the estimated nucleated cell counts. Measured with immunoSEQ multiplex PCR; TCRdb has only the in-frame clones, and not every one. V, J and clone size are those of that table, while D and trimming were read from the DNA. The repertoire holds about 270,000 clones, with around 84% as singletons. Seattle participants joined during active infection and were tracked over time. The data derive from a study of blood T cell repertoires in COVID-19. At the level of the study: COVID-19 samples collected from the United States, Italy and Spain covered acute and convalescent phases. Nucleic acid was either cDNA or gDNA, and it came from T cells, B-cell-depleted T cells, or PBMCs.

The receptor was derived from a human donor with COVID-19, enrolled during active disease. The donor label of this sample is uncertain. V and J are TRBV11-3 and TRBJ2-3; the D gene is possibly TRBD1 (5 bases). The specimen sequenced was peripheral blood. CDR3 residues: CASSLGGGADTQYF. The DNA for the CDR3 is TGTGCCAGCAGCTTAGGGGGCGGTGCAGATACGCAGTATTTT.